This entry concerns a single TCR beta chain. In its sample, this clone was seen many times. Its binding antigen is unknown. No qualities accompany the bases; no much larger clone lies one base away. The donors were healthy, HIV-negative adults who had no recently reported acute infections or vaccinations. Every donor was a Caucasian adult living in Nashville, Tennessee, USA. For unsorted samples, tens of millions of PBMCs were counted, and genomic DNA was extracted using the QIAamp DNA Blood Mini kit. Blood was collected by leukapheresis, and PBMCs were isolated by Ficoll-Histopaque density gradient centrifugation and then cryopreserved in liquid nitrogen vapor phase. The data stem from a study of shared clonotypes between healthy human individuals (dated by TCRdb to about 2020). In terms of the full investigation: Three men and a couple of women, aged 18 to 49 years, made up the cohort. To estimate repertoire size and how much clonotype sharing occurs between individuals, the study deeply sequenced the blood TCR repertoires of about five healthy adults. Different laboratories and diverse techniques were used to prepare libraries and sequence TCR repertoires, to increase sequencing depth and limit assay-specific biases. Between about 0.85 and 9.5 billion PBMCs per donor were obtained by leukapheresis. The paper as a whole reports these results and caveats: Sampling was restricted to blood, and TCR repertoires in tissues likely differ from the TCR repertoires found in blood. The genetic and exposure-history diversity represented was limited by the small number of donors. Pairwise subsampling indicated that sequencing depth was expected to affect the degree of clonotype sharing among donors.

CDR1 SGHTA and CDR2 FQGNSA are derived from the germline V gene. Measured from the cysteine to the phenylalanine, the CDR3 is 15 residues long. The kept DNA is CDR3 alone, 45 bases in frame from the first base. At the junction V is shortened by 0 bases and J by 1 base, with 9 bases in between. Using the deep immunoSEQ assay, multiplex PCR amplified TCR CDR3 regions from genomic DNA. For each cell subset, the extracted genomic DNA was distributed evenly across all wells of several immunoSEQ 96-well plates, and each plate served as one replicate. For unsorted PBMC, each replicate PCR was loaded with 250 to 300 ng genomic DNA, equivalent to tens of thousands of T cell genomes. Ten immunoSEQ deep assay plates were used to sequence the unsorted PBMC genomic DNA. Purified libraries were quantified with a Qubit 3.0 fluorometer, sized on a Bioanalyzer 2100, and re-quantified with the KAPA Library Quantification kit. Every immunoSEQ 96-well plate was sequenced on a separate single-read 150-cycle Illumina NextSeq 550 flow cell. As for the authors' bioinformatics: Because only junctional sequences without quality scores were contained in the immunoSEQ output, filtering matching that applied to full-length reads could not be performed. Sequences were annotated with PyIR, a Python wrapper for IgBLAST v1.9, and V/J genes and CDR3 were assigned using IMGT germline references. Any read was removed if the V/J assignment was weak (E-value above 1e-6), the CDR3 was missing, or the read contained stop codons, out-of-frame junctions, or ambiguous translated residues. V3J clonotypes were defined as sequences sharing the same inferred V gene, J gene, and CDR3 amino acid sequence. The percentage overlap between two repertoires was calculated by dividing the number of shared unique clonotypes by the size of the smaller repertoire. Repertoire richness was assessed with RTK rarefaction, the Chao1 estimator, and Recon v2.1 estimates of unobserved clonotypes. Sourced from immuneACCESS, this table was stored by TCRdb with only in-frame sequences that have V and J called. A share of the clones is absent; for the studies checked, an unresolved V gene accounts for under half, and the remainder has no known explanation. Clonal size and the V and J genes are those of that table, whereas D and trimming came from the DNA. Across this sample there are 490,000 or so clones, with approximately 79% seen only once. The ten largest clones add up to around 12% of the sample.

The sample comprised PBMCs. Rearrangement joined TRBV7-2 to TRBJ2-5; the D segment could be TRBD1, given 5 matching bases. The receptor comes from a woman aged 40-49 years in good health. Some clones in this sample may be carry-over from other donors' samples. The CDR3 here reads CASSLAGAVQETQYF. The nucleotides are TGTGCCAGCAGCTTAGCAGGGGCAGTCCAAGAGACCCAGTACTTC. Reference TRBV7-2 and TRBJ2-5 proteins supply the regions before and after the CDR3; the full variable domain is: GAGVSQSPSNKVTEKGKDVELRCDPISGHTALYWYRQSLGQGLEFLIYFQGNSAPDKSGLPSDRFSAERTGGSVSTLTIQRTQQEDSAVYLCASSLAGAVQETQYFGPGTRLLVL.